This T cell receptor (beta chain) was retrieved from a study of shared clonotypes between healthy human individuals. Study-wide results and caveats: As a rule, naive subsets had a larger estimated richness than memory subsets.

A remark on this clone: The antigen is undetermined.

Here immunoSEQ multiplex PCR was the method, and the copy in TCRdb shows in-frame clones only, minus some. The sample carries some 2,500,000 clones, 85% to 95% recorded once. The ends were cut back, 0 bases at V and 0 bases at J, with 6 bases in the middle. This CDR3 is built from 15 residues. Germline V lookup: CDR1 SGHVS, CDR2 FNYEAQ. The rearrangement joins TRBV7-6 to TRBJ2-1; D ambiguous. The material sequenced was naive CD4+ T cells from PBMCs. Subset here: CD45RA+ positively selected. This TCR was sampled from a man aged 18 to 29 in good health. Some clones in this sample may be carry-over from other donors' samples. CDR3 amino acids: CASSLARSSYNEQFF. For the CDR3, the DNA is TGTGCCAGCAGCTTAGCCCGAAGCTCCTACAATGAGCAGTTCTTC.